This T cell receptor (beta chain) was retrieved from a study of technical replicates of blood from a few donors. Germline assignment: CDR1 SNHLY and CDR2 FYNNEI. This CDR3 comprises 16 residues. The method was immunoSEQ multiplex PCR; TCRdb's version includes in-frame clones alone and lacks a portion of them. The sample has 65,000 to 80,000 clones, 92% seen once. V is TRBV2 and J is TRBJ1-1; D gene unclear. The sequence was obtained from a human donor in good health. The specimen sequenced was T cells isolated from PBMCs. CDR3 sequence: CATHHRTTTPRTEAFF. Here the CDR3 DNA reads TGTGCTACGCACCATAGAACCACAACACCGAGGACTGAAGCTTTCTTT.